This TCR beta chain stems from a study of cytomegalovirus exposure and HLA in healthy donors (dated by TCRdb to 2016 to 2017). About the investigation overall: In an earlier analysis of under 750 of the donors, 276 Gb of sequence data and about 110 million unique TCR beta sequences from roughly 190 million T cells were reported. All discovery cohort repertoires had been generated using a single sequencing platform. Several DR-DQ haplotypes were handled as single units for association and clustering because linkage in the cohort was strong. To decide whether each TCR beta V gene segment behaved as functional or pseudogenic, an earlier analysis of some 540 of the donors relied on high-throughput TCR beta sequencing. High-throughput TCR immunosequencing, statistical association of individual TCRs with disease status, and machine learning were combined to predict cytomegalovirus infection status. The later analysis used no new phenotypic data to find candidate immune exposures, relying instead on TCR beta sequences and their occurrence across donors. In a later genetic analysis, genome-wide SNP genotypes for about 65% of the roughly 670 donors were used, and that subset was treated as a discovery cohort. Of the roughly 430 genotyped donors, 65% to 90% fell in the genetic ancestry cluster associated with self-reported Caucasian donors. Typing coverage differed by locus: A, B, C, DRB1 and DQB1 were typed in roughly 620-630 donors, DQA1 in about 500, DPA1 in roughly 590, and DPB1 in 472. Alongside the repertoire data, information on donor age, sex, ethnicity and CMV serostatus was compiled. To study patterns of TCR occurrence, a later analysis re-analyzed previously published TCR beta repertoires from 666 donors and added high-resolution HLA genotyping. HLA typing included class I and class II loci at four-digit resolution. The study aimed to test whether signatures of past pathogen exposure could be identified by cataloging public T cell receptors. The study used immunosequencing to profile the T cell repertoires of some 600 subjects and linked those repertoires to cytomegalovirus serostatus. A separate validation cohort of over a hundred different subjects was used in addition to the roughly 640-subject first cohort. On average, around 200,000 unique TCR beta nucleotide sequences were sequenced per donor among 300 to 500 genotyped donors of the cohort, with roughly a sixth of those sequences being non-productive. An early release that covered about 600 HLA-typed donors contained approximately 300 gigabases of sequencing data and tens of millions of unique TCR sequences.

V sheds 4 bases and J sheds 10 bases, leaving 18 bases between their ends. CDR1 and CDR2 are read off the germline V gene (reference sequence) as SGHNT and YYREEE. There are 14 amino acids in the CDR3, from cysteine to phenylalanine inclusive. Of the read, only the CDR3 DNA is kept; its 42 bases are in frame from base 1. Note on this clone: Its binding antigen is unknown. It has no much larger one-base neighbor in the sample; base qualities were not kept.

Broader findings and caveats from the paper: In a later analysis, TCR association rates were found to vary across HLA loci, with the most associated TCRs seen for DRB1 alleles and the fewest for HLA-C alleles. In vitro tests confirmed that a few of the cytomegalovirus-associated TCR beta chains recognize cytomegalovirus antigens. A total of roughly 160 TCR beta chains were listed by the study as associated with cytomegalovirus. Only TCR beta chains were sequenced in this cohort, and the absence of alpha or paired-chain data limited detectable features. A further reported finding was that TCR beta sequences accurately predicted the HLA-A and HLA-B alleles for most subjects in the first cohort. CMV serostatus was the only immune exposure information available for the cohort. A group of highly shared sequence variants was considered likely to be a technical artifact of the sequencing pipeline. Linkage disequilibrium might explain the correlated functional status among segregating V segments, but an unknown experimental factor could not be excluded. Across donors, most TCR sequences were observed very rarely, whereas some public TCRs were present in many individuals. A later analysis found that HLA-associated TCR beta chains were more clonally expanded and had lower generation probabilities than equally common non-associated chains. Because some donors lacked HLA typing at each locus, the association tests relied only on the typed subset. Broadly in line with IMGT annotations, most TCR beta V segments showed up in productive rearrangements about 87% or about 30% of the time in an earlier analysis of approximately 640 of the donors. An association between a missense DCLRE1C variant and V-gene and J-gene trimming of TCR beta chains was found in a later genetic analysis and replicated in an independent cohort. Compared with the approximately 600-donor mean, donors in an Asian-associated ancestry cluster had fewer N-insertions in productive TCRs, according to a later genetic analysis. Because counts were too low, seventeen rarely observed V segments, including chromosome 9 orphons, were left out of the earlier analysis of 587 of the donors. The classifier was reported to diagnose cytomegalovirus status with high specificity and sensitivity in both the original and validation cohorts. At a false discovery rate of 0.05, a later analysis linked approximately 18,000 TCR beta sequences to specific HLA alleles. Some IMGT-functional V segments, including TRBV6-2 and TRBV6-3, could not be told apart with the 87-base-pair reads, so those segments were excluded. Most CMV-associated TCR beta chains appeared to be HLA-restricted in a later analysis, and the HLA associations seemed to be driven largely by CMV exposure. Strong co-occurrence of HLA alleles, especially DR and DQ, made assigning TCR associations to individual alleles difficult. It was suggested by the authors that the approach could potentially be generalized to other disease states and immunological phenotypes. A later analysis reported that several top co-occurrence clusters appeared linked to parvovirus B19, influenza, CMV and Epstein-Barr virus. Roughly uniform sequencing depth across donors was assumed in presence/absence analyses, although this assumption may not hold.

Receptors were amplified or captured by the immunoSEQ multiplex PCR assay. The multiplex PCR relied on a mix of 60 forward primers for TCR Vbeta segments and 13 reverse primers for TCR Jbeta segments. The CDR3 region of rearranged TCR beta genes was amplified from genomic DNA by a multiplex PCR assay. Amplified TCR beta libraries were sequenced as 87-base-pair reads on the Illumina HiSeq System. As for the authors' bioinformatics: In a later analysis, roughly 80 million unique TCR beta chains were counted across the 650 to 700 repertoires, and about 10 million of these chains were shared by at least two donors. Raw reads were error-corrected and collapsed into unique sequences by a nearest-neighbor algorithm in which closely related sequences were merged to remove PCR and sequencing errors. Alignment of CDR3 sequences to IMGT reference sequences was used to assign V, D and J gene segments. Each retained sequence needed at least a six-nucleotide match to both a V gene segment and a J gene segment. A rearrangement counted as productive if the CDR3 had no stop codons and remained in frame with V and J, and every other rearrangement counted as non-productive. CDR3 was defined by IMGT convention, running from the second conserved V-encoded cysteine to the conserved J-encoded phenylalanine. In an earlier analysis of some 550 of the donors, sequences lacking an unambiguous match to a single V gene segment were excluded. In an earlier analysis of around 600 of the donors, V segments were called functional above 56.7% productive rearrangements and were called segregating when the between-donor standard deviation exceeded 5%. To diagnose cytomegalovirus status from the catalog of TCR beta chain sequences, a statistical classification framework was built. V and J gene assignment, in a later analysis, came from comparing TCR nucleotide sequences with IMGT/GENE-DB human TR gene sequences. A later analysis assigned CDR3 sequences and most-parsimonious VDJ recombination scenarios with the TCRdist pipeline. A later analysis defined each TCR beta chain by its CDR3 amino acid sequence plus V-gene family, and excluded reads lacking a unique V-gene family. To address suspected cross-contamination and a sequencing artifact, a later analysis removed a few hundred highly shared, low-generation-probability nucleotide sequences. A later analysis calculated a clonal expansion index for each public chain from normalized within-repertoire ranks of inferred template counts. A later analysis computed generation probabilities with a VDJ recombination model fitted to out-of-frame rearrangements, and checked the results against IGoR. In a later analysis, hypergeometric tests were used to score TCR-TCR, TCR-HLA and TCR-CMV co-occurrence, with a repertoire-size bias correction applied to TCR pairs. False discovery rates were estimated in a later analysis by permuting HLA or CMV assignments 20 times. In a later analysis, co-occurring TCRs were grouped using DBSCAN, with TCRdist sequence similarity added in when clustering inside HLA-allele-positive subsets. Repertoires with fewer than 30,000 or more than 120,000 public chains, plus five repertoires with anomalous nucleotide sharing, were excluded from co-occurrence clustering. Not all clones reach the TCRdb copy of this immuneACCESS table, which keeps in-frame sequences only. Checked studies attribute under half of the gap to unresolved V genes and leave the rest unexplained. V, J and clone size reflect that table, while D and trimming were determined from the DNA. In all, the sample holds fewer than 200,000 clones, and 76% of those were seen once. The ten biggest clones cover 0.6% to 0.95% of the sample.

The cohort consisted of hundreds of healthy bone marrow donors. All cohort members were sampled while nominally healthy, although unrecorded immune exposures were likely present. The donor was CMV seronegative and belonged to the group of over 350 seronegative cohort members. Every donor gave a peripheral blood sample, and the peripheral blood mononuclear cells from that sample were used for TCR beta sequencing. The Qiagen DNeasy Blood Extraction Kit was used to extract genomic DNA from the blood cell samples. The sample comprised PBMCs. The V and J segments used are TRBV5-4 and TRBJ2-1; tentative D gene TRBD2, with 6 bases matching. This TCR was recovered from a female donor in good health and CMV-seronegative. CDR3 reads: CASSVDPAGREQFF. The DNA sequence is TGTGCCAGCAGCGTCGACCCGGCGGGGCGCGAGCAGTTCTTC.